Listed here are 10 T cell receptor beta chains from one sample, sequenced in a study of blood T cell repertoires in COVID-19 (dated by TCRdb to the early 2020s). Receptor libraries were prepared by the immunoSEQ multiplex PCR assay. In its TCRdb copy, this immuneACCESS table keeps in-frame sequences only and misses some clones. Where compared with another copy, unresolved V genes explain less than half of these, and the others have no known cause. This sample has 200,000 to 250,000 clones in its table, and around 83% of those were observed once. Roughly 10% of the sample is taken by the ten largest. Material: peripheral blood. The source is a woman aged 50 to 65 with COVID-19, enrolled during active disease.

The V call is TRBV16, the J call TRBJ2-1, with 10 bases aligning to TRBD2. This CDR3 comprises 17 residues. Per the germline V gene, CDR1 is KGHSY and CDR2 is FQNENV. V lost 4 bases to trimming and J lost 4 bases; unmatched junction nucleotides: 10. The DNA of the CDR3 is TGTGCCAGCAGCCCCTTACCTAGCGGGGGCCTTTACAATGAGCAGTTCTTC. It specifies CASSPLPSGGLYNEQFF.

The chain recombines TRBV5-6 with TRBJ1-6, with D possibly TRBD1 on 6 matching bases. CDR1 is SGHDT and CDR2 is YYEEEE in the germline V gene. Trimming cost V 6 bases and J 3 bases, with 13 bases left between them. This CDR3 contains 15 residues. The CDR3 bases are TGTGCCAGCAACGTGGACAGTCTCTATAATTCACCCCTCCACTTT. It encodes CASNVDSLYNSPLHF.

As DNA, the CDR3 is TGTGCCAGCAGCCAAGATTGGGGAGGGTCCTACAATGAGCAGTTCTTC. As protein: CASSQDWGGSYNEQFF. V and J are TRBV3-1 (or the pseudogene TRBV3-2) and TRBJ2-1, with 7 positions matching TRBD2. The CDR3 is made up of 16 amino acids. V trimming: 0 bases; J trimming: 1 base; junction bases outside the gene matches: 3. The germline gives CDR1 LGHDT, CDR2 YNNKEL (reference sequence).

The gene calls are TRBV11-2 and TRBJ1-1; possibly TRBD1 for D (5 bases). The length of the CDR3 is 14 residues. V was shortened by 5 bases and J by 7 bases, with 17 bases between the two germline ends. CDR1 is SGHAT and CDR2 is FQNNGV in the germline V gene. The CDR3 protein is CASSRPGTVREAFF. As DNA, the CDR3 is TGTGCCAGCAGCAGACCCGGGACTGTTCGTGAAGCTTTCTTT.

The J gene is TRBJ2-7, the V gene TRBV19, with 7 bases aligning to TRBD2. V shed 8 bases, J shed 0 bases, and the junction held 10 bases outside the gene matches. This CDR3 comprises 15 residues. Germline lookup yields CDR1 LNHDA and CDR2 SQIVND (reference sequence). In nucleotides, the CDR3 is TGTGCCAGTTCCCCCTGGGGGGGGACCTCCTACGAGCAGTACTTC. It codes for CASSPWGGTSYEQYF. The variable domain in full, with the rest retrieved from reference TRBV19 and TRBJ2-7, is DGGITQSPKYLFRKEGQNVTLSCEQNLNHDAMYWYRQDPGQGLRLIYYSQIVNDFQKGDIAEGYSVSREKKESFPLTVTSAQKNPTAFYLCASSPWGGTSYEQYFGPGTRLTVT.

The V and J genes are TRBV5-1 and TRBJ2-3; D is possibly TRBD2 (5 bases). The CDR3 has 16 residues. V lost 0 bases to trimming and J lost 6 bases, with 17 bases between them. In germline, CDR1 is SGHRS, CDR2 YFSETQ. The CDR3 loop is CASSLDSSGPGDTQYF. CDR3 sequence (DNA): TGCGCCAGCAGCTTGGACAGTTCTGGACCGGGGGATACGCAGTATTTT.

The genes are TRBV24-1 and TRBJ1-3; D ambiguous. Germline V gives CDR1 KGHDR, CDR2 SFDVKD. The CDR3 covers 13 residues. V lost 8 bases to trimming and J lost 8 bases, with 15 bases between them. The CDR3 is CATMDTRGDTIYF. For the CDR3, the DNA is TGTGCCACCATGGATACACGGGGAGACACCATATATTTT.

The CDR3 spells CASEKGQVNQPQHF. The CDR3 coding sequence is TGTGCCAGCGAGAAAGGACAGGTGAATCAGCCCCAGCATTTT. The gene calls are TRBV6-5 and TRBJ1-5, with TRBD1 identical over 7 bases. The V segment lost 8 bases and the J segment 4 bases; nucleotides outside the gene matches: 8. Germline CDR1 is MNHEY and CDR2 is SVGAGI. CDR3 length: 14 amino acids.

The V gene is TRBV6-2 or TRBV6-3, the J gene TRBJ2-6, with TRBD1 matching over 7 bases. CDR1 and CDR2 (germline): MNHEY, SVGEGT. The CDR3 has 17 residues. V lost 7 bases and J lost 5; bases outside the gene matches: 14. The DNA for the CDR3 is TGTGCCAGCACCCCGGGACAGACATTCGCTCGGGCCAACGTCCTGACTTTC. Protein product: CASTPGQTFARANVLTF.

The chain carries TRBV28 and TRBJ1-5; TRBD1 matches at 9 bases. After removal of 3 bases from V and 6 bases from J, the junction contained 6 bases not matched to a gene. Per the germline V gene, CDR1 is MDHEN and CDR2 is SYDVKM. This CDR3 contains 15 residues. The DNA for the CDR3 is TGTGCCAGCAGTTTCCTTGGACAGGGGAGTCAGCCCCAGCATTTT. Translation gives CASSFLGQGSQPQHF.